A selection of T cell receptor beta chains follows, all from one sample in a study of cytomegalovirus exposure and HLA in healthy donors. Assay: immunoSEQ multiplex PCR; the TCRdb copy retains only in-frame clones and omits some. The repertoire holds 60,000 or so clones, with 85% to 95% as singletons. Material for sequencing was PBMCs. The receptor source for this set is a man aged 18 to 29 in good health and CMV-seronegative. Both conserved end residues are part of each CDR3. The D gene is left open where the match is weak. Rows give clone size only sometimes, using once, few, many, or a class for an expanded clone.

abundance,j_gene,v_gene,d_gene,CDR3aa,CDR3nt
NA,TRBJ1-1,TRBV11-3,NA,CASSLDPQSGEAFF,TGTGCCAGCAGCTTAGATCCCCAGAGCGGTGAAGCTTTCTTT
NA,TRBJ2-7,TRBV19,NA,CASSIGDRDRGLAAQNGYF,TGTGCCAGTAGTATTGGGGACAGGGACAGAGGACTAGCGGCTCAGAACGGGTACTTC
NA,TRBJ2-3,TRBV7-2,NA,CASSLTSPPDTQYF,TGTGCCAGCAGCTTAACTAGCCCCCCCGATACGCAGTATTTT
NA,TRBJ2-4,TRBV19,NA,CASSIVGKNIQYF,TGTGCCAGTAGTATAGTCGGCAAAAACATTCAGTACTTC
NA,TRBJ2-2,TRBV6-1,NA,CASSTGGANTGELFF,TGTGCCAGCAGTACAGGGGGGGCGAACACCGGGGAGCTGTTTTTT
once,TRBJ2-1,TRBV10-3,NA,CAISDGMGWDNEQFF,TGTGCCATCAGTGACGGGATGGGGTGGGACAATGAGCAGTTCTTC
NA,TRBJ2-7,TRBV7-2,NA,CASSSFSYEQYF,TGTGCCAGCAGCTCTTTCTCCTACGAGCAGTACTTC
NA,TRBJ2-1,TRBV2,TRBD1,CASTEGDSILNEQFF,TGTGCCAGCACCGAGGGGGACAGCATCTTAAATGAGCAGTTCTTC
NA,TRBJ2-7,TRBV7-8,TRBD1,CASSFFEDRYEQYF,TGTGCCAGCAGCTTCTTCGAGGACAGGTACGAGCAGTACTTC
NA,TRBJ1-5,TRBV25-1,NA,CASSDGQVSNQPQHF,TGTGCCAGCAGTGATGGGCAGGTTAGCAATCAGCCCCAGCATTTT